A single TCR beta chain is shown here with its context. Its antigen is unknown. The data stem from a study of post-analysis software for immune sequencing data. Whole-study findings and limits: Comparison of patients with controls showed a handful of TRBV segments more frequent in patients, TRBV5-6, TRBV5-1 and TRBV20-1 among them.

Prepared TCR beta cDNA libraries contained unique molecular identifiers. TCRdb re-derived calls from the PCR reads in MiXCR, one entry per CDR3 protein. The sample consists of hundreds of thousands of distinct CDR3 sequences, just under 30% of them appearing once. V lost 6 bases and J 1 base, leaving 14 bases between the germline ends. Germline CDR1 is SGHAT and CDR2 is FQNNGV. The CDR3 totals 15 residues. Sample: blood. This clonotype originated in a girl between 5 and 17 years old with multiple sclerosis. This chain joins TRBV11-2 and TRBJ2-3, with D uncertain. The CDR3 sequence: CASSFILGGTDTQYF. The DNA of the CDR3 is TGTGCCAGCAGTTTCATTTTGGGCGGCACAGATACGCAGTATTTT.